This record covers a single T cell receptor (beta chain). This specimen comes from a study of blood T cell repertoires in COVID-19. On the study more broadly: The study drew acute and convalescent COVID-19 samples from the United States, Italy and Spain. T cells, B-cell-depleted T cells, or PBMCs provided the cDNA or gDNA that served as material.

Per the original methods: Estimation of nucleated cell counts relied on the amplification of reference gene primers. Here immunoSEQ multiplex PCR was the method, and the copy in TCRdb shows in-frame clones only, minus some. V and J calls and clone size are as listed in that table; D and trimming were resolved from the DNA. Altogether around 170,000 clones are present, more than 65% being singletons, with the ten largest covering about 15%. Material for sequencing was peripheral blood. This receptor was taken from a woman older than 75 with acute or convalescent COVID-19.

CDR3 sequence reads: CASGGNEKLFF. DNA for the CDR3: TGTGCCAGCGGAGGTAATGAAAAACTGTTTTTT. The chain has TRBV6-5 and TRBJ1-4; D not resolved. V gave up 8 bases and J gave up 4 bases, with 5 bases separating them. In germline, CDR1 is MNHEY, CDR2 SVGAGI. The CDR3 sequence is 11 residues long.